This TCR beta chain originates from a study of patients and donors after allogeneic stem cell transplantation. CDR3 length: 16 amino acids. Germline V lookup: CDR1 MGHRA, CDR2 YSYEKL. The V and J ends lost 5 bases and 8 bases respectively, with 24 bases between them. At least ten counts were recorded for this clonotype. TCRdb re-analysed the RT-PCR reads in MiXCR, keeping a single row per CDR3 protein. The sample lists about 87,000 distinct CDR3 sequences, roughly 4.9% occurring once. The chain uses TRBV4-1 and TRBJ1-2; D is possibly TRBD1 (5 bases). This clonotype originated in a human donor who was either an allogeneic HSCT recipient or a stem cell or donor lymphocyte infusion donor (not recorded which). It is not recorded whose cells these are; they may come from a transplant donor. Sequenced: blood, either unsorted or a sorted T cell fraction (not recorded which). The CDR3 region has the DNA TGCGCCAGCAGCTACCCAGTGACCCAGGTGGAGGGGGGCTACACCTTC. Encoded protein: CASSYPVTQVEGGYTF.